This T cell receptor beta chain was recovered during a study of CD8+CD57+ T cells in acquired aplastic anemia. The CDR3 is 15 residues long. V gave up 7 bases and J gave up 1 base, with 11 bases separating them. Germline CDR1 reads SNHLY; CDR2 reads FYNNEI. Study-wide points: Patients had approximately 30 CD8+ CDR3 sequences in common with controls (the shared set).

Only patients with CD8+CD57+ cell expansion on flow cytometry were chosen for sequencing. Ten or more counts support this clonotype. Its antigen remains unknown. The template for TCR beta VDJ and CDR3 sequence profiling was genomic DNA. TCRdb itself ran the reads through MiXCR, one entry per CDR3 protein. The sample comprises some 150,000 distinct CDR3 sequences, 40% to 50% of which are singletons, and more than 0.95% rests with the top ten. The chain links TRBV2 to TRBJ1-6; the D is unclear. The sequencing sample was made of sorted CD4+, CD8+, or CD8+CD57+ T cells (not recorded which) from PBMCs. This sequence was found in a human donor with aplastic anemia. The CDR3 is CASTAAESYNSPLHF. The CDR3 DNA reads TGTGCCAGCACGGCGGCAGAATCCTATAATTCACCCCTCCACTTT.